Below, 23 T cell receptor beta chains from the same sample are listed, as sequenced in a study of blood T cell repertoires in COVID-19. Profiled with immunoSEQ multiplex PCR; TCRdb holds only in-frame clones, not every one. The table lists 110,000 to 150,000 clones, just over 85% of them singletons. Sequencing was carried out using peripheral blood. The receptors come from a woman aged 55-75 years with acute or convalescent COVID-19.

The V gene is TRBV3-1 (or the pseudogene TRBV3-2), the J gene TRBJ1-6, with TRBD1 as a possible D gene (6 bases). The CDR3 has 15 amino acids. The V and J ends lost 0 bases and 6 bases respectively, with 9 bases between them. Germline values: CDR1 LGHDT, CDR2 YNNKEL (reference sequence). CDR3 protein: CASSQDGQSNSPLHF. CDR3 coding DNA: TGTGCCAGCAGCCAAGATGGACAGTCTAATTCACCCCTCCACTTT.

The rearrangement joins TRBV4-3 to TRBJ2-3, with 7 bases aligning to TRBD1. With 4 bases clipped from V and 0 bases from J, the junction kept 7 bases outside the gene matches. CDR1 and CDR2 (germline): LGHNA, YSLEER. This CDR3 region has 16 residues. This CDR3 is CASSPSSGQSTDTQYF. The CDR3 DNA reads as TGCGCCAGCAGCCCAAGTTCGGGACAGAGCACAGATACGCAGTATTTT.

CDR3 DNA sequence: TGTGCCAGCAGCGTCAGGGGCCTTGGTGGCGAGCAGTACTTC. Protein: CASSVRGLGGEQYF. This chain uses TRBV9 with TRBJ2-7, with D perhaps TRBD1 (6 bases). V lost 2 bases and J lost 6, with 15 bases in between. The CDR3 spans 14 residues. From germline, CDR1 is SGDLS and CDR2 YYNGEE.

This clone was observed once. This chain connects TRBV9 to TRBJ2-7; maybe TRBD2 (6 bases). V lost 0 bases, J lost 3 bases, and 13 bases lay in between. The germline V gene encodes CDR1 SGDLS and CDR2 YYNGEE. This CDR3 contains 15 residues. This chain's CDR3 is CASSVDGGEDYEQYF. CDR3 in DNA: TGTGCCAGCAGCGTAGATGGAGGGGAGGACTACGAGCAGTACTTC. The whole variable domain, filled in from reference TRBV9 and TRBJ2-7, reads DSGVTQTPKHLITATGQRVTLRCSPRSGDLSVYWYQQSLDQGLQFLIQYYNGEERAKGNILERFSAQQFPDLHSELNLSSLELGDSALYFCASSVDGGEDYEQYFGPGTRLTVT.

The J gene is TRBJ2-1, the V gene TRBV11-2; the match to TRBD2 covers 7 bases. CDR1 SGHAT and CDR2 FQNNGV come from the germline V gene. Trimming took 5 bases from V and 3 from J; bases not matched to a gene: 7. This CDR3 comprises 15 residues. The CDR3 is CASSPQLADYNEQFF. In DNA form, the CDR3 reads TGTGCCAGCAGCCCCCAGCTAGCGGACTACAATGAGCAGTTCTTC.

V gene TRBV6-6 combines with J gene TRBJ2-7; the D gene is possibly TRBD1 (8 bases). V was clipped by 4 bases and J by 4 bases, with 11 bases between them. This CDR3 is 13 amino acids long. Per germline, CDR1 MNHNY and CDR2 SVGAGI (reference sequence). DNA for the CDR3: TGTGCCAGCAGTTTACAGGGGGGGTACGAGCAGTACTTC. Translation gives CASSLQGGYEQYF.

The J gene is TRBJ2-3, the V gene TRBV9, with 11 bases aligning to TRBD2. V gave up 3 bases and J gave up 2 bases; unmatched junction bases: 2. CDR1 is SGDLS and CDR2 is YYNGEE in the germline V gene. This CDR3 contains 15 residues. This chain's CDR3 is CASSDSGGATDTQYF. The CDR3 bases are TGTGCCAGCAGCGATAGCGGGGGGGCCACAGATACGCAGTATTTT.

This chain uses TRBV24-1 with TRBJ2-3; 11 positions match TRBD2. The CDR3 consists of 16 residues. Germline loops: CDR1 KGHDR, CDR2 SFDVKD. J gave up 1 base and V 4 bases, and 3 bases lay outside the gene matches. The CDR3 DNA reads as TGTGCCACCAGTGAGCCGGGACTAGCGGGCACAGATACGCAGTATTTT. It translates to CATSEPGLAGTDTQYF.

The chain recombines TRBV9 with TRBJ1-6, with D possibly being TRBD1 (5 bases). CDR1 is SGDLS, CDR2 YYNGEE, per germline. Trimming pared 0 bases from V and 10 bases from J, leaving 11 bases between. This CDR3 spans 14 amino acids. For the CDR3, the DNA is TGTGCCAGCAGCGTAGACCAGGGAAGATCACCCCTCCACTTT. It codes for CASSVDQGRSPLHF.

This sequence joins TRBV15 and TRBJ2-7; D may be TRBD1 (5 bases). CDR1 LNHNV and CDR2 YYDKDF come from the germline V gene (reference sequence). Deletions cut 4 bases from V and 4 bases from J, with 14 bases between. This CDR3 contains 14 residues. The CDR3 DNA sequence: TGTGCCACCAGCATCAATCTACAGGCTTACGAGCAGTACTTC. Protein product: CATSINLQAYEQYF.

V usage is TRBV5-1 and J usage is TRBJ2-3; a possible D gene is TRBD2 (6 bases). Trimming stripped 8 bases from V and 0 bases from J, with 13 bases between. The CDR3 length is 14 residues. Germline values: CDR1 SGHRS, CDR2 YFSETQ. As DNA, the CDR3 is TGCGCCAGTAAAGGGGCGGGGAGCACAGATACGCAGTATTTT. The encoded protein is CASKGAGSTDTQYF.

The chain uses TRBV6-5 and TRBJ1-1; 10 positions match TRBD1. Germline CDR1 MNHEY, CDR2 SVGAGI. Trimming cost V 0 bases and J 11 bases; bases outside gene matches: 6. The CDR3 length is 14 residues. CDR3 sequence: CASSYSRQGARAFF. The CDR3 region has the DNA TGTGCCAGCAGTTACTCGAGACAGGGGGCTCGGGCTTTCTTT.

This rearrangement joins TRBV24-1 to TRBJ2-1; 7 bases line up with TRBD1. The CDR3 spans 13 residues. V lost 12 bases and J lost 2; bases outside the gene matches: 6. Germline V gives CDR1 KGHDR, CDR2 SFDVKD. Written as DNA, the CDR3 is TGTGCCGCAGGGGGTATCCCCTACAATGAGCAGTTCTTC. It encodes CAAGGIPYNEQFF.

The CDR3 DNA reads TGCGCCAGCAGCCAAGACGGAGCGGGGGGCCAAGAGACCCAGTACTTC. Protein product: CASSQDGAGGQETQYF. The chain uses TRBV4-3 and TRBJ2-5, with 9 bases matching TRBD2. The CDR3 loop spans 16 amino acids. The junction had 3 bases not matched to a gene; V was cut back by 0 bases and J by 1 base. Germline CDR1 and CDR2: LGHNA and YSLEER.

This clone was observed a few times. The chain carries TRBV4-2 and TRBJ1-6; 7 nucleotides line up with TRBD1. The CDR3 loop spans 16 amino acids. Germline V gives CDR1 LGHNA, CDR2 YNFKEQ. V gave up 4 bases and J gave up 7 bases; unmatched junction bases: 10. CDR3 amino acids: CASSPEPGQRNSPLHF. The CDR3, as DNA: TGTGCCAGCAGCCCCGAACCGGGACAGCGCAATTCACCCCTCCACTTT.

The gene calls are TRBV18 and TRBJ2-7, with TRBD1 identical over 9 bases. V lost 5 bases, J lost 6 bases, and 5 bases stayed unmatched. CDR1 and CDR2 (germline): KGHSH, LQKENI. The CDR3 covers 13 residues. The CDR3, as DNA: TGTGCCAGCTCAAGCCAGGACAGGGGCGAGCAGTACTTC. Its translation: CASSSQDRGEQYF.

This CDR3 reads CASSPGTSGYEQYF. CDR3 nucleotides: TGTGCCAGCAGTCCCGGGACTAGCGGTTACGAGCAGTACTTC. The chain employs TRBV6-5 and TRBJ2-7; TRBD2 agrees at 11 bases. Trimming cost V 5 bases and J 4 bases; bases outside gene matches: 4. Per the germline V gene, CDR1 is MNHEY and CDR2 is SVGAGI. This CDR3 has 14 amino acids.

This chain uses TRBV18 with TRBJ1-2; TRBD1 matches at 7 bases. The CDR3 sequence is 15 residues long. V lost 6 bases, J lost 4 bases, and 11 bases stayed unmatched. Germline V gene sequence: CDR1 KGHSH, CDR2 LQKENI. CDR3 bases: TGTGCCAGCTCTCAAGAGGGGGCGGTAGGCTATGGCTACACCTTC. Its protein is CASSQEGAVGYGYTF.

CDR3 in DNA: TGTGCCAGTACCCTAGGTAGCCGGGGGGTGAATGAGCAGTTCTTC. This translates into CASTLGSRGVNEQFF. The V call is TRBV19, the J call TRBJ2-1; 7 bases match TRBD2. V lost 7 bases to trimming and J lost 7 bases; unmatched junction nucleotides: 13. The CDR3 has 15 amino acids. Germline values: CDR1 LNHDA, CDR2 SQIVND (reference sequence). The full variable domain, rest sourced from reference TRBV19 and TRBJ2-1, is DGGITQSPKYLFRKEGQNVTLSCEQNLNHDAMYWYRQDPGQGLRLIYYSQIVNDFQKGDIAEGYSVSREKKESFPLTVTSAQKNPTAFYLCASTLGSRGVNEQFFGPGTRLTVL.

This clone was detected once. The chain combines TRBV7-9 with TRBJ1-4; D gene unclear. The CDR3 totals 15 residues. Germline V gives CDR1 SEHNR, CDR2 FQNEAQ (reference sequence). Trimming cost V 6 bases and J 3 bases, with 14 bases left between them. The DNA for the CDR3 is TGTGCCAGCAGTCCAGTTCGGGGTTCTAATGAAAAACTGTTTTTT. Translated, it gives CASSPVRGSNEKLFF. The complete variable domain, with remaining parts taken from reference TRBV7-9 and TRBJ1-4, reads DTGVSQNPRHKITKRGQNVTFRCDPISEHNRLYWYRQTLGQGPEFLTYFQNEAQLEKSRLLSDRFSAERPKGSFSTLEIQRTEQGDSAMYLCASSPVRGSNEKLFFGSGTQLSVL.

The chain recombines TRBV18 with TRBJ2-5; D is perhaps TRBD1 (6 bases). CDR3 length equals 14 residues. The ends were cut back, 3 bases at V and 5 bases at J, with 13 bases in the middle. In germline, CDR1 is KGHSH, CDR2 LQKENI. The CDR3 region is CASSPSWGQETQYF. In nucleotides, the CDR3 is TGTGCCAGCTCACCGTCGTGGGGGCAGGAGACCCAGTACTTC.

The sample holds one count of this clone. This chain connects TRBV4-2 to TRBJ2-7; maybe TRBD1 (5 bases). The CDR3 contains 15 residues. Germline assignment: CDR1 LGHNA and CDR2 YNFKEQ. V dropped 4 bases and J dropped 3 bases, with 16 bases sitting between them. The CDR3: CASSLEHRLSYEQYF. DNA of the CDR3: TGTGCCAGCAGCCTTGAACACAGGCTGAGCTACGAGCAGTACTTC.

The V call is TRBV12-2, the J call TRBJ2-1; whether TRBD2, the table's D call, matches the DNA was not checked. TRBV12-2 counts as a pseudogene. The CDR3 totals 18 residues. The CDR3 DNA is TGTGCAAGTCGCTTAGCGGTTTCAGCGGGGGGACTGGATCCTGAGCAGTTCTTC. This translates into CASRLAVSAGGLDPEQFF.